This TCR beta chain originates from a study of blood T cell repertoires in COVID-19. For the study at large: T cells, B-cell-depleted T cells, or PBMCs provided the cDNA or gDNA that served as material.

Methods used by the authors: How many nucleated cells were present was estimated from reference gene primer amplification. Assay: immunoSEQ multiplex PCR; the TCRdb copy retains only in-frame clones and omits some. V and J calls and clone size are copied from that table; D and trimming were computed from the DNA. The sample consists of about 180,000 clones, roughly 84% of them appearing once. Trimming at V came to 4 bases and at J to 5 bases, leaving 4 bases not matched to a gene. This CDR3 is 13 amino acids long. Looked up from germline, CDR1 is SGHNT and CDR2 is YENEEA. The V gene is TRBV11-3, the J gene TRBJ2-7; 8 bases map to TRBD1. The clonotype was recovered from a human donor in a cohort sampled during active COVID-19. The sequencing sample was made of peripheral blood. In DNA, the CDR3 is TGTGCCAGCAGCTCGGACAGGGACCACGAGCAGTACTTC. This encodes CASSSDRDHEQYF.